What follows are 8 T cell receptor beta chains derived from one specimen sequenced in a study of blood T cell repertoires in COVID-19. Here immunoSEQ multiplex PCR was the method, and the copy in TCRdb shows in-frame clones only, minus some. This sample has 200,000 to 250,000 clones, with 86% found just once. The sequenced sample was peripheral blood. The receptors come from a man over 45 with acute or convalescent COVID-19.

V and J are TRBV7-8 and TRBJ1-6, with D unclear. Trimming pared 5 bases from V and 10 bases from J, leaving 12 bases between. This CDR3 contains 13 residues. Germline V CDR1 and CDR2: SGHVS, FQNEAQ. For the CDR3, the DNA is TGTGCCAGCAGCCCTTTAGAGAGATCACCCCTCCACTTT. It translates to CASSPLERSPLHF.

This sequence joins TRBV11-2 and TRBJ2-2, with TRBD2 identical over 8 bases. The CDR3 has 14 amino acids. After removal of 5 bases from V and 7 bases from J, the junction contained 6 bases not matched to a gene. Per germline, CDR1 SGHAT and CDR2 FQNNGV. As DNA, the CDR3 is TGTGCCAGCAGCGGACTAGCTTCGGGCGGGGAGCTGTTTTTT. It codes for CASSGLASGGELFF.

The V and J genes are TRBV2 and TRBJ1-6, with D possibly being TRBD1 (6 bases). Looked up from germline, CDR1 is SNHLY and CDR2 is FYNNEI. This CDR3 is 18 amino acids long. The V end was cut by 1 base, the J end by 0 bases, with 13 bases between. The CDR3 reads CASSEGPDRSSYNSPLHF. Here the CDR3 DNA reads TGTGCCAGCAGTGAAGGCCCGGACAGATCCTCCTATAATTCACCCCTCCACTTT.

The V gene is TRBV4-1, the J gene TRBJ1-1; no firm D call. Trimming removed 0 bases at V and 4 bases at J, with 9 bases between. This CDR3 comprises 14 residues. Germline CDR1 MGHRA, CDR2 YSYEKL. DNA of the CDR3: TGCGCCAGCAGCCAAGATGACGGACTCACTGAAGCTTTCTTT. Translating it yields CASSQDDGLTEAFF.

The rearrangement uses TRBV6-5 and TRBJ1-5; a weak D match, TRBD1 (6 bases). V was clipped by 4 bases and J by 0 bases, with 10 bases between them. The CDR3 is 15 amino acids. Looked up from germline, CDR1 is MNHEY and CDR2 is SVGAGI. CDR3 sequence: CASSWDKNSNQPQHF. The DNA for the CDR3 is TGTGCCAGCAGTTGGGACAAAAATAGCAATCAGCCCCAGCATTTT.

V is TRBV9 and J is TRBJ1-2, with 10 bases identical to TRBD1. Germline V gene sequence: CDR1 SGDLS, CDR2 YYNGEE. The CDR3 covers 16 residues. V lost 3 bases and J lost 1; bases outside the gene matches: 6. CDR3 in amino acids: CASSANRDRGNYGYTF. CDR3 bases: TGTGCCAGCAGCGCTAACCGGGACAGGGGTAACTATGGCTACACCTTC.

The V gene is TRBV11-2, the J gene TRBJ1-6, with 10 bases identical to TRBD1. The J segment lost 10 bases and the V segment lost 1 base, leaving 10 bases of the junction unmatched. From germline, CDR1 is SGHAT and CDR2 FQNNGV. This CDR3 is built from 17 residues. CDR3 loop: CASSLVGTGVRRSPLHF. CDR3 coding DNA: TGTGCCAGCAGCTTAGTAGGGACAGGGGTCAGGAGATCACCCCTCCACTTT.

The chain joins TRBV5-1 to TRBJ2-1, with 9 nucleotides matching TRBD2. CDR1 and CDR2 from the germline V gene are SGHRS and YFSETQ. The CDR3 loop spans 15 amino acids. J was trimmed by 2 bases and V by 3 bases; bases with no gene match: 3. The CDR3, as DNA: TGCGCCAGCAGCTCCTCTAGCGGGGCCTACAATGAGCAGTTCTTC. Encoded protein: CASSSSSGAYNEQFF.